The rows below give T cell receptor beta chains drawn from one sample of a study of post-analysis software for immune sequencing data. Via MiXCR, TCRdb re-called the PCR reads, giving one row per CDR3 protein. The sample consists of about 400,000 distinct CDR3 sequences, roughly 38% of them appearing once. What was sequenced was blood. The receptors stem from a girl between 10 and 17 years old with multiple sclerosis. The CDR3 runs from the conserved cysteine through the conserved F or W. The D gene is left open where the match is weak. Not every row has a clone size; where given, it reads once, few, many or a size class.

D: TRBD1; V: TRBV28; J: TRBJ2-5; size: few; DNA: TGTGCCAGCAGCCCACCCCGGGACAGGGGGCGAGAGACCCAGTACTTC; CDR3: CASSPPRDRGRETQYF
D: .; V: TRBV27; J: TRBJ1-2; size: few; DNA: TGTGCCAGCAGCCCGATCTCCCCAGAGTCTAGTGGCTACACCTTC; CDR3: CASSPISPESSGYTF
D: TRBD2; V: TRBV4-3; J: TRBJ2-3; size: .; DNA: TGCGCCAGCAGCCAAGGCCCCGGACTAGCGGGGGGCCCTACGGCAGATACGCAGTATTTT; CDR3: CASSQGPGLAGGPTADTQYF
D: TRBD1; V: TRBV9; J: TRBJ1-1; size: .; DNA: TGTGCCAGCAGCGTCGGGACAGGGCGGCACACTGAAGCTTTCTTT; CDR3: CASSVGTGRHTEAFF
D: .; V: TRBV11-2; J: TRBJ2-7; size: few; DNA: TGTGCCAGCAGCACCTCGACAGGCGAAGACTCCTACGAGCAGTACTTC; CDR3: CASSTSTGEDSYEQYF
D: TRBD1; V: TRBV12-3/TRBV12-4; J: TRBJ1-5; size: .; DNA: TGTGCCAGCACCGACAGGGGTACTGAGCCCCAGCATTTT; CDR3: CASTDRGTEPQHF
D: .; V: TRBV12-5; J: TRBJ2-1; size: few; DNA: TGTGCTAGTGGTTCCCCGGGGGGCGTCAATGAGCAGTTCTTC; CDR3: CASGSPGGVNEQFF
D: TRBD1; V: TRBV29-1; J: TRBJ2-1; size: .; DNA: TGCAGCGTCAGCCGGGACAGGGATTTTAATGAGCAGTTCTTC; CDR3: CSVSRDRDFNEQFF
D: .; V: TRBV28; J: TRBJ2-7; size: few; DNA: TGTGCCAGCAGGCGAGGGGGGGTATACGAGCAGTACTTC; CDR3: CASRRGGVYEQYF
D: TRBD1; V: TRBV3-1; J: TRBJ2-1; size: few; DNA: TGTGCCAGCAGCCAGCGAGACAGGGGGGATGAGCAGTTCTTC; CDR3: CASSQRDRGDEQFF
D: TRBD1; V: TRBV20-1; J: TRBJ1-5; size: .; DNA: TGCAGTGCTAGCCCGGACAGGGTCGATCAGCCCCAGCATTTT; CDR3: CSASPDRVDQPQHF
D: .; V: TRBV7-9; J: TRBJ1-2; size: .; DNA: TGTGCCAGCAGCCCTCCTGGCAGGGAGGACTATGGCTACACCTTC; CDR3: CASSPPGREDYGYTF
D: TRBD1; V: TRBV5-1; J: TRBJ2-5; size: .; DNA: TGCGCCAGCAGCTTGGGACAGGGAACGGGAGAGACCCAGTACTTC; CDR3: CASSLGQGTGETQYF
D: TRBD1; V: TRBV10-3; J: TRBJ1-2; size: .; DNA: TGTGCCATCAGTGGGACAGGGGTGCCAACTGGCTACACCTTC; CDR3: CAISGTGVPTGYTF
D: TRBD1; V: TRBV7-9; J: TRBJ2-1; size: few; DNA: TGTGCCAGCAGCCCCATGGCAGGGGGCTCCTACAATGAGCAGTTCTTC; CDR3: CASSPMAGGSYNEQFF
D: TRBD1; V: TRBV7-2; J: TRBJ1-2; size: few; DNA: TGTGCCAGCAGCTTAGCCCTAGGGACAGGAAACTATGGCTACACCTTC; CDR3: CASSLALGTGNYGYTF
D: .; V: TRBV29-1; J: TRBJ1-3; size: .; DNA: TGCAGCGCCGTCGGGCAGGTCTCTGGAAACACCATATATTTT; CDR3: CSAVGQVSGNTIYF
D: TRBD1; V: TRBV6-5; J: TRBJ2-1; size: few; DNA: TGTGCCAGCAGCCCTGGGACAGGGTGGTACAATGAGCAGTTCTTC; CDR3: CASSPGTGWYNEQFF
D: .; V: TRBV20-1; J: TRBJ2-3; size: few; DNA: TGCAGTGCTAGGAAGACGGGTTCAGATACGCAGTATTTT; CDR3: CSARKTGSDTQYF
D: TRBD2; V: TRBV5-6; J: TRBJ2-5; size: once; DNA: TGTGCCAGCAGCTGGGGACGGGAGGAGCAGTACTTC; CDR3: CASSWGREEQYF
D: TRBD2; V: TRBV11-2; J: TRBJ2-7; size: .; DNA: TGTGCCGGCAGCTTTGGGACTAGCGGCTACGAGCAGTACTTC; CDR3: CAGSFGTSGYEQYF
D: .; V: TRBV15; J: TRBJ2-1; size: many; DNA: TGTGCCACCAGCATACAGTCCTCCGGGACTGAGCAGTTCTTC; CDR3: CATSIQSSGTEQFF
D: TRBD2; V: TRBV20-1; J: TRBJ2-1; size: few; DNA: TGCAGTGCTCCTACTAGCGGGGGGCCCAGCTCCTACAATGAGCAGTTCTTC; CDR3: CSAPTSGGPSSYNEQFF
D: TRBD1; V: TRBV7-8; J: TRBJ2-7; size: .; DNA: TGTGCCAGCAGAGATCCGGGACAGGGGTACGAGCAGTACTTC; CDR3: CASRDPGQGYEQYF
D: .; V: TRBV20-1; J: TRBJ2-1; size: .; DNA: TGCAGTGCTAACCGCTTAGGGGGACTAACTTACAATGAGCAGTTCTTC; CDR3: CSANRLGGLTYNEQFF
D: .; V: TRBV5-6; J: TRBJ2-7; size: .; DNA: TGTGCCAGCAGCTTGGGTCCCAGCCGACCCTCCTACGAGCAGTACTTC; CDR3: CASSLGPSRPSYEQYF
D: .; V: TRBV12-3/TRBV12-4; J: TRBJ1-2; size: many; DNA: TGTGCCAGCAGTTTTCGTCAGAACTATGGCTACACCTTC; CDR3: CASSFRQNYGYTF